What follows are 32 T cell receptor beta chains derived from one specimen sequenced in a study of radiation and T cells in renal cell carcinoma. The assay was immunoSEQ multiplex PCR, and TCRdb's table has in-frame clones only and misses some. The sample gives about 170,000 clones, about 87% of which show up once; about 11% is in the top ten. The time point was: blood 4 weeks post-SBRT, at nephrectomy. Noted treatment: 15 Gy SBRT to primary tumor, nephrectomy 4 weeks later. This specimen was blood, taken from a patient whose treatment included radiotherapy and nephrectomy. The receptors shown here come from a woman between 50 and 59 years old with renal cell carcinoma.

The rearrangement links TRBV19 to TRBJ1-2; D unclear. Trimming stripped 7 bases from V and 0 bases from J, with 21 bases between. The CDR3 sequence is 17 residues long. Per the germline V gene, CDR1 is LNHDA and CDR2 is SQIVND (reference sequence). For the CDR3, the DNA is TGTGCCAGTACCACCAACCGTTACGACATCTCTAACTATGGCTACACCTTC. Its protein product is CASTTNRYDISNYGYTF. The full variable domain, rest sourced from reference TRBV19 and TRBJ1-2, is DGGITQSPKYLFRKEGQNVTLSCEQNLNHDAMYWYRQDPGQGLRLIYYSQIVNDFQKGDIAEGYSVSREKKESFPLTVTSAQKNPTAFYLCASTTNRYDISNYGYTFGSGTRLTVV.

This clone has a single count. V and J are TRBV10-1 and TRBJ2-3; a possible D gene is TRBD1 (6 bases). Per germline, CDR1 WNHNN and CDR2 SYGVQD (reference sequence). The CDR3 is made up of 15 amino acids. V gave up 1 base and J gave up 4 bases, with 12 bases separating them. CDR3 in amino acids: CASSELQGGSDTQYF. Here the CDR3 DNA reads TGCGCCAGCAGTGAGTTACAGGGTGGGTCAGATACGCAGTATTTT.

The CDR3 nucleotides read TGTGCCAGCAGCTCGTCTGTTACTAGCGGAGGTGAGCAGTACTTC. Its protein product is CASSSSVTSGGEQYF. The chain joins TRBV7-2 to TRBJ2-7; 8 bases are shared with TRBD2. Trimming removed 4 bases from V and 7 bases from J; junction bases left unmatched: 12. From germline, CDR1 is SGHTA and CDR2 FQGNSA. CDR3 size: 15 residues. Variable domain in full (rest from reference TRBV7-2 and TRBJ2-7): GAGVSQSPSNKVTEKGKDVELRCDPISGHTALYWYRQSLGQGLEFLIYFQGNSAPDKSGLPSDRFSAERTGGSVSTLTIQRTQQEDSAVYLCASSSSVTSGGEQYFGPGTRLTVT.

V and J are TRBV6-4 and TRBJ2-2, with 10 nucleotides matching TRBD2. In germline, CDR1 is MRHNA, CDR2 SNTAGT. With V trimmed by 6 bases and J by 4 bases, 8 bases remained unmatched. There are 16 residues in the CDR3. CDR3 in DNA: TGTGCCAGCAGAGATTTAGCGGGGGGCCGCACCGGGGAGCTGTTTTTT. Its protein product is CASRDLAGGRTGELFF.

The CDR3 here is CASSPGLRTGYDGYTF. CDR3 nucleotide sequence: TGTGCCAGCAGCCCCGGCCTTCGGACAGGGTATGATGGCTACACCTTC. The chain has TRBV11-1 and TRBJ1-2; 8 nucleotides match TRBD1. The germline V gene has CDR1 SGHAT and CDR2 FQDESV (reference sequence). The V and J ends lost 5 bases and 6 bases, in that order; junction bases with no gene match: 14. This CDR3 has 16 residues.

The chain couples TRBV2 to TRBJ2-5; 13 nucleotides agree with TRBD2. The CDR3 totals 16 residues. Germline V gives CDR1 SNHLY, CDR2 FYNNEI. With 7 bases clipped from V and 4 bases from J, the junction kept 9 bases outside the gene matches. The CDR3 DNA reads as TGTGCCAGCAAGGAAACTAGCGGGGGGGCTAGAGAGACCCAGTACTTC. Translation: CASKETSGGARETQYF.

V gene TRBV2 combines with J gene TRBJ1-1; a weak D match, TRBD1 (6 bases). This CDR3 is 16 amino acids long. Trimming took off 4 bases at V and 2 bases at J, with 17 bases between the two ends. The V gene's germline CDR1 is SNHLY and CDR2 FYNNEI. CDR3 protein: CASSGGTKQGNTEAFF. In DNA, the CDR3 is TGTGCCAGCAGTGGGGGCACCAAACAGGGAAACACTGAAGCTTTCTTT. Complete variable domain (other parts from reference TRBV2 and TRBJ1-1): EPEVTQTPSHQVTQMGQEVILRCVPISNHLYFYWYRQILGQKVEFLVSFYNNEISEKSEIFDDQFSVERPDGSNFTLKIRSTKLEDSAMYFCASSGGTKQGNTEAFFGQGTRLTVV.

This chain links TRBV11-2 with TRBJ1-4; TRBD1 might be the D (5 bases). Trimming shortened V by 5 bases and J by 8 bases, and 15 bases separated the two germline ends. The germline V gene has CDR1 SGHAT and CDR2 FQNNGV. The CDR3 runs to 14 residues. As DNA, the CDR3 is TGTGCCAGCAGCCCCTTGGGGCAAGGGGAAAAACTGTTTTTT. Translation: CASSPLGQGEKLFF.

V and J are TRBV7-9 and TRBJ2-1, with TRBD2 matching over 13 bases. Per germline, CDR1 SEHNR and CDR2 FQNEAQ (reference sequence). J was trimmed by 6 bases and V by 6 bases; bases with no gene match: 8. CDR3 length: 16 amino acids. CDR3 sequence (DNA): TGTGCCAGCAGACCTCAACTAGCGGGGGGGCCCAATGAGCAGTTCTTC. Residues: CASRPQLAGGPNEQFF.

V usage is TRBV6-5 and J usage is TRBJ1-1, with TRBD1 matching 8 bases. CDR1 and CDR2 (germline): MNHEY, SVGAGI. The CDR3 has 13 amino acids. The V segment lost 2 bases and the J segment 11 bases; nucleotides outside the gene matches: 7. In nucleotides, the CDR3 is TGTGCCAGCAGTTACCCCGACAGGGGATATGCTTTCTTT. Encoded protein: CASSYPDRGYAFF.

CDR3 sequence reads: CASSRDRGGSNQPQHF. The CDR3 nucleotides read TGTGCCAGCAGTCGGGACAGGGGCGGGAGCAATCAGCCCCAGCATTTT. The rearrangement links TRBV2 to TRBJ1-5; TRBD1 agrees at 10 bases. V was clipped by 5 bases and J by 1 base; unmatched bases: 5. The CDR3 totals 16 residues. Germline V gene lookup returns CDR1 SNHLY and CDR2 FYNNEI. The complete variable domain, with remaining parts taken from reference TRBV2 and TRBJ1-5, reads EPEVTQTPSHQVTQMGQEVILRCVPISNHLYFYWYRQILGQKVEFLVSFYNNEISEKSEIFDDQFSVERPDGSNFTLKIRSTKLEDSAMYFCASSRDRGGSNQPQHFGDGTRLSIL.

V and J are TRBV7-2 and TRBJ2-2; a possible D gene is TRBD2 (5 bases). The germline V and J ends were trimmed by 6 bases and 3 bases, with 11 bases remaining between them. Per germline, CDR1 SGHTA and CDR2 FQGNSA. The CDR3 has 14 amino acids. The CDR3 loop reads CASRTDWDTGELFF. Here the CDR3 DNA reads TGTGCCAGCAGAACGGACTGGGACACCGGGGAGCTGTTTTTT.

This chain connects TRBV7-3 to TRBJ1-1; tentative D call: TRBD1 (5 bases). V dropped 5 bases and J dropped 1 base, with 8 bases sitting between them. Germline V lookup: CDR1 SGHTA, CDR2 FQGTGA. The CDR3 runs to 13 residues. The CDR3 loop is CASSPGANTEAFF. The CDR3, as DNA: TGTGCCAGCAGCCCCGGGGCGAACACTGAAGCTTTCTTT.

This sequence joins TRBV5-6 and TRBJ2-4, with D uncertain. The germline V gene has CDR1 SGHDT and CDR2 YYEEEE. The CDR3 spans 15 residues. Trimming pared 0 bases from V and 0 bases from J, leaving 7 bases between. CDR3 DNA: TGTGCCAGCAGCTTGGTAAGCCTAGCCAAAAACATTCAGTACTTC. Amino acid sequence: CASSLVSLAKNIQYF.

The chain uses TRBV19 and TRBJ2-6, with 8 bases lining up with TRBD1. Losses at the gene ends were 5 bases for V and 2 bases for J; bases not matched to a gene: 5. CDR3 size: 16 residues. Per the germline V gene, CDR1 is LNHDA and CDR2 is SQIVND (reference sequence). Written as DNA, the CDR3 is TGTGCCAGTAGTCCGAAGACAGGGGCTGGGGCCAACGTCCTGACTTTC. Protein sequence: CASSPKTGAGANVLTF.

The chain is built from TRBV11-2 and TRBJ2-5; 13 nucleotides line up with TRBD2. The CDR3 has 16 amino acids. The J segment lost 4 bases and the V segment lost 5 bases, leaving 7 bases of the junction unmatched. Germline CDR1 SGHAT, CDR2 FQNNGV. CDR3 DNA sequence: TGTGCCAGCAGCCCCCGACTAGCGGGGGGTCTAGAGACCCAGTACTTC. It is translated as CASSPRLAGGLETQYF.

The CDR3 spells CASSYPGLAGGASTDTQYF. The CDR3 nucleotides read TGTGCCAGCAGTTACCCGGGTTTAGCGGGGGGAGCTAGCACAGATACGCAGTATTTT. The rearrangement uses TRBV5-4 and TRBJ2-3; 10 bases fit TRBD2. Per the germline V gene, CDR1 is SGHNT and CDR2 is YYREEE (reference sequence). V trimming: 5 bases; J trimming: 0 bases; junction bases outside the gene matches: 15. This CDR3 has 19 residues. Filled out from reference TRBV5-4 and TRBJ2-3, the complete variable domain reads ETGVTQSPTHLIKTRGQQVTLRCSSQSGHNTVSWYQQALGQGPQFIFQYYREEENGRGNFPPRFSGLQFPNYSSELNVNALELDDSALYLCASSYPGLAGGASTDTQYFGPGTRLTVL.

V gene TRBV7-9 combines with J gene TRBJ2-1; D is possibly TRBD1 (5 bases). The germline V gene encodes CDR1 SEHNR and CDR2 FQNEAQ (reference sequence). V was cut by 3 bases and J by 4 bases, with 16 bases left in between. The CDR3 length is 16 residues. CDR3 sequence reads: CASSLGQSLPYNEQFF. The CDR3 DNA reads as TGTGCCAGCAGCTTGGGGCAGAGTCTACCATACAATGAGCAGTTCTTC.

This chain joins TRBV9 and TRBJ1-2, with D unresolved. Germline values: CDR1 SGDLS, CDR2 YYNGEE. Trimming cost V 7 bases and J 3 bases, with 10 bases left between them. The CDR3 extends over 12 amino acids. CDR3 region: CASARTDYGYTF. As DNA, the CDR3 is TGTGCCAGCGCGAGGACCGACTATGGCTACACCTTC.

This clone was found once. The rearrangement links TRBV10-3 to TRBJ1-2, with D perhaps TRBD1 (6 bases). Germline-derived CDR1 and CDR2 are ENHRY and SYGVKD. Between the trimmed V and J ends, which lost 7 bases and 3 bases, there was a span of 15 bases. The length of the CDR3 is 14 residues. CDR3 coding DNA: TGTGCCATCAACCACGGACAGTCTGACTATGGCTACACCTTC. It translates to CAINHGQSDYGYTF.

J is TRBJ2-7 and V is TRBV7-2; a possible D gene is TRBD2 (7 bases). CDR3 size: 14 residues. From germline, CDR1 is SGHTA and CDR2 FQGNSA. Trimming left V 0 bases short and J 6 bases short, with 12 bases between. CDR3 amino acids: CASSLAGGQIEQYF. CDR3 DNA sequence: TGTGCCAGCAGCTTAGCGGGGGGGCAGATCGAGCAGTACTTC.

V usage is TRBV30 and J usage is TRBJ2-5, with no clear D. This CDR3 spans 14 amino acids. Germline CDR1 GTSNPN, CDR2 SVGIG (reference sequence). V was clipped by 1 base and J by 6 bases, with 15 bases between them. The CDR3 DNA sequence: TGTGCCTGGAGTGCCGGCCCCACGGGTCAGACCCAGTACTTC. Protein: CAWSAGPTGQTQYF.

The gene calls are TRBV4-2 and TRBJ1-1; D is ambiguous. The germline V gene encodes CDR1 LGHNA and CDR2 YNFKEQ. V was clipped by 3 bases and J by 2 bases, with 7 bases between them. This CDR3 comprises 13 residues. DNA of the CDR3: TGTGCCAGCAGCCAGGGTGGAAACACTGAAGCTTTCTTT. Translation gives CASSQGGNTEAFF.

This clone was seen only once. The rearrangement links TRBV7-9 to TRBJ2-7; TRBD2 matches 12 bases. The CDR3 is 14 amino acids. J lost 6 bases, V lost 1 base, and 1 base had no gene match. The germline V gene encodes CDR1 SEHNR and CDR2 FQNEAQ (reference sequence). This CDR3 is CASSLGLAGVEQYF. The CDR3, as DNA: TGTGCCAGCAGCTTAGGACTAGCGGGGGTCGAGCAGTACTTC.

V and J are TRBV19 and TRBJ1-2; the D is unclear. Trimming took 5 bases from V and 8 from J, leaving 12 bases between them. The CDR3 is made up of 12 amino acids. The germline V gene encodes CDR1 LNHDA and CDR2 SQIVND (reference sequence). For the CDR3, the DNA is TGTGCCAGTAGTCCCGAGGGTTGGGGCTACACCTTC. Translation gives CASSPEGWGYTF.

This rearrangement joins TRBV7-9 to TRBJ2-3; 9 nucleotides align to TRBD2. The CDR3 covers 15 residues. V shed 4 bases, J shed 2 bases, and the junction held 4 bases outside the gene matches. Germline CDR1 is SEHNR and CDR2 is FQNEAQ (reference sequence). The CDR3 is CASSSLAGTTDTQYF. CDR3 bases: TGTGCCAGCAGCTCGCTAGCGGGGACCACAGATACGCAGTATTTT.

The chain joins TRBV4-1 to TRBJ1-1, with D hard to call. The V end was cut by 4 bases, the J end by 6 bases, with 12 bases between. CDR1 MGHRA and CDR2 YSYEKL come from the germline V gene. This CDR3 contains 13 residues. CDR3 loop: CASSRYPQSEAFF. The CDR3 bases are TGCGCCAGCAGCCGCTATCCTCAGTCTGAAGCTTTCTTT.

This clone was detected only a few times. The chain employs TRBV6-5 and TRBJ1-6; 7 bases match TRBD1. CDR1 and CDR2 from the germline V gene are MNHEY and SVGAGI. The CDR3 has 14 amino acids. V shed 4 bases and J 10 bases; nucleotides not matched to a gene: 7. This chain's CDR3 is CASSSPGQRSPLHF. CDR3 in DNA: TGTGCCAGCAGTTCCCCGGGACAGAGGTCACCCCTCCACTTT.

V gene TRBV7-9 combines with J gene TRBJ2-3, with D perhaps matching TRBD1 (5 bases). CDR1 is SEHNR, CDR2 FQNEAQ, per germline (reference sequence). The CDR3 contains 15 residues. The V and J ends lost 4 bases and 8 bases respectively, with 19 bases between them. CDR3 loop: CASSSERSSRGTQYF. The CDR3 DNA is TGTGCCAGCAGCTCGGAGCGTTCCTCAAGGGGTACGCAGTATTTT.

The V gene is TRBV2, the J gene TRBJ1-1, with no clear D. Germline CDR1 SNHLY, CDR2 FYNNEI. The CDR3 has 11 residues. With 11 bases removed from V and 7 bases from J, the gap between germline ends came to 14 bases. CDR3 sequence (DNA): TGTGCCGAGGGATACCGGGTTGAAGCTTTCTTT. Translating it yields CAEGYRVEAFF.

The chain recombines TRBV10-3 with TRBJ1-1, with D unclear. In germline, CDR1 is ENHRY, CDR2 SYGVKD. The CDR3 totals 13 residues. Trimming stripped 6 bases from V and 1 base from J, with 9 bases between. Written as DNA, the CDR3 is TGTGCCATCAGCCCCCGCCAGAACACTGAAGCTTTCTTT. Translated: CAISPRQNTEAFF.

The J gene is TRBJ2-1, the V gene TRBV6-6, with a weak D call TRBD2 (6 bases). V lost 2 bases to trimming and J lost 15 bases, with 14 bases between them. The CDR3 contains 12 residues. CDR1 and CDR2 (germline): MNHNY, SVGAGI (reference sequence). The CDR3 DNA follows: TGTGCCAGCAGTTACGGTGGCCAGGGAGGGTTCTTC. This translates into CASSYGGQGGFF.